This T cell receptor beta chain was recorded in a study of CD8+CD57+ T cells in acquired aplastic anemia. Genomic DNA templated the TCR beta VDJ and CDR3 profiling. TCRdb re-analysed the reads in MiXCR, keeping a single row per CDR3 protein. The data show 400,000 to 600,000 distinct CDR3 sequences, with more than 25% seen just once and approximately 0.82% held by the top ten. Patients chosen for sequencing had shown CD8+CD57+ cell expansion by flow cytometry. This clonotype was counted at least ten times. Trimming took 7 bases from V and 6 from J, leaving 18 bases between them. Germline CDR1 SNHLY, CDR2 FYNNEI. This CDR3 is built from 14 residues.

Sequencing input: sorted CD4+, CD8+, or CD8+CD57+ T cells (not recorded which) from PBMCs. The receptor comes from a human donor with aplastic anemia. This chain connects TRBV2 to TRBJ1-1; D remains ambiguous. CDR3 amino acids: CASISREDRAEAFF. As DNA, the CDR3 is TGTGCCAGCATCTCCCGCGAAGACCGGGCTGAAGCTTTCTTT.